What follows are 14 T cell receptor beta chains derived from one specimen sequenced in a study of T cells in Graves' hyperthyroidism and ophthalmopathy. From RNA transcripts, TCR beta CDR3 regions were amplified. The primer set for the first-round RT-PCR of the TCR CDR3 was HTBI. MiXCR, applied by TCRdb to the multiplex PCR reads, yields one record per CDR3 protein. The sample consists of about 600,000 distinct CDR3 sequences, about 15% of them appearing once. Sequencing was performed on blood. Receptors originate from a woman aged 50 to 65 with Graves' ophthalmopathy.

This clonotype was observed at least ten times. The chain employs TRBV27 and TRBJ1-6; 8 bases line up with TRBD1. The CDR3 has 16 amino acids. Germline lookup yields CDR1 MNHEY and CDR2 SMNVEV (reference sequence). V dropped 6 bases and J dropped 3; count of bases not matched to a gene: 7. CDR3 DNA sequence: TGTGCCAGCAGCCAGGACAGGGTTCTCTATAATTCACCCCTCCACTTT. Protein sequence: CASSQDRVLYNSPLHF.

The chain links TRBV19 to TRBJ2-1, with D tentatively TRBD1 (6 bases). Between the trimmed V and J ends, which lost 8 bases and 1 base, there was a span of 9 bases. Germline loops: CDR1 LNHDA, CDR2 SQIVND (reference sequence). The CDR3 consists of 13 residues. The CDR3 loop is CASGGTSYNEQFF. The DNA of the CDR3 is TGTGCCAGTGGTGGGACATCCTACAATGAGCAGTTCTTC.

This clonotype was counted a single time. A much larger clone sits a single nucleotide away, making a read error possible. This chain links TRBV6-5 with TRBJ2-3, with a tentative D call TRBD2 (6 bases). Per germline, CDR1 MNHEY and CDR2 SVGAGI. The CDR3 sequence is 15 residues long. Here the CDR3 reads CVSSYGGHDTDTQYF. The DNA of the CDR3 is TGTGTCAGCAGTTACGGGGGTCACGACACAGATACGCAGTATTTT.

This chain uses TRBV9 with TRBJ2-4, with 9 bases aligning to TRBD1. The trim removed 0 bases at V and 11 bases at J, leaving 6 bases unmatched. CDR3 length: 14 amino acids. CDR1 and CDR2 (germline): SGDLS, YYNGEE. The CDR3 sequence: CASSVEGTGHFQYF. The CDR3 DNA reads as TGTGCCAGCAGCGTAGAGGGGACAGGGCACTTTCAGTACTTC.

The V gene is TRBV4-2, the J gene TRBJ2-4; D gene unclear. Germline V gene sequence: CDR1 LGHNA, CDR2 YNFKEQ. This CDR3 spans 16 amino acids. The V end was cut by 1 base, the J end by 2 bases, with 12 bases between. The CDR3 protein is CASSQGADGPKNIQYF. In nucleotides, the CDR3 is TGTGCCAGCAGCCAAGGGGCGGACGGGCCCAAAAACATTCAGTACTTC.

The table lists this clonotype with a few counts. The chain employs TRBV19 and TRBJ2-2; 7 bases align to TRBD2. V lost 5 bases and J lost 0; bases outside the gene matches: 6. CDR1 LNHDA and CDR2 SQIVND come from the germline V gene (reference sequence). This CDR3 comprises 16 residues. The CDR3 DNA sequence: TGTGCCAGTAGTTGGGGGGGAGTCGCGAACACCGGGGAGCTGTTTTTT. Translation gives CASSWGGVANTGELFF.

This clonotype showed up many times. The V and J genes are TRBV7-9 and TRBJ2-3, with 7 bases fitting TRBD1. The germline V gene has CDR1 SEHNR and CDR2 FQNEAQ (reference sequence). With 5 bases clipped from V and 2 bases from J, the junction kept 7 bases outside the gene matches. This CDR3 is built from 15 residues. The CDR3 loop is CASSHRQGPTDTQYF. For the CDR3, the DNA is TGTGCCAGCAGCCATAGACAGGGACCCACAGATACGCAGTATTTT.

Many counts were recorded for this clonotype. The V gene is TRBV30, the J gene TRBJ2-7; the D is unclear. The length of the CDR3 is 12 residues. Per germline, CDR1 GTSNPN and CDR2 SVGIG (reference sequence). V shed 0 bases and J shed 5 bases, with 8 bases lying between them. CDR3 sequence reads: CAWSVTENEQYF. The DNA of the CDR3 is TGTGCCTGGAGTGTTACAGAAAACGAGCAGTACTTC.

This clonotype was seen ten or more times. This chain connects TRBV5-1 to TRBJ2-3; 10 nucleotides align to TRBD2. V shed 3 bases, J shed 0 bases, and the junction held 10 bases outside the gene matches. This CDR3 is 18 amino acids long. Germline lookup yields CDR1 SGHRS and CDR2 YFSETQ. In DNA form, the CDR3 reads TGCGCCAGCAGCTCTGACCCGGGACTAGCGACTAGCACAGATACGCAGTATTTT. It translates to CASSSDPGLATSTDTQYF.

The genes are TRBV20-1 and TRBJ2-7; 12 bases are a match to TRBD1. The trim removed 5 bases at V and 7 bases at J, leaving 9 bases unmatched. Germline-derived CDR1 and CDR2 are DFQATT and SNEGSKA (reference sequence). The CDR3 totals 14 residues. The CDR3 is CSARTGTGGQEQYF. The CDR3 bases are TGCAGTGCTCGTACCGGGACAGGGGGCCAGGAGCAGTACTTC.

Ten or more counts support this clonotype. The chain uses TRBV20-1 and TRBJ2-5; 8 bases map to TRBD2. This CDR3 comprises 13 residues. Trimming cost V 6 bases and J 4 bases; bases outside gene matches: 7. Germline V gene lookup returns CDR1 DFQATT and CDR2 SNEGSKA (reference sequence). The CDR3 region has the DNA TGCAGTGCCCCCGGGAGGGCCGGAGAGACCCAGTACTTC. Translated: CSAPGRAGETQYF.

This clonotype was found many times. The V call is TRBV5-1, the J call TRBJ2-3, with 7 bases identical to TRBD2. Germline V lookup: CDR1 SGHRS, CDR2 YFSETQ. CDR3 length equals 15 residues. V trimming: 2 bases; J trimming: 2 bases; junction bases outside the gene matches: 5. The CDR3 nucleotides read TGCGCCAGCAGCTTAGCGGGGCCTAACACAGATACGCAGTATTTT. This encodes CASSLAGPNTDTQYF.

The sample holds a few counts of this clonotype. The V gene is TRBV15, the J gene TRBJ2-2; 8 bases are shared with TRBD2. The germline V gene encodes CDR1 LNHNV and CDR2 YYDKDF (reference sequence). J gave up 6 bases and V 3 bases, and 9 bases lay outside the gene matches. The CDR3 covers 16 residues. CDR3 bases: TGTGCCACCAGCAGTTTTCCGGCGGGAGGCGCCGGGGAGCTGTTTTTT. Encoded protein: CATSSFPAGGAGELFF.

This clonotype has more than one count but fewer than ten. This chain links TRBV7-9 with TRBJ1-1; tentative D call: TRBD1 (6 bases). The CDR3 consists of 16 residues. Per the germline V gene, CDR1 is SEHNR and CDR2 is FQNEAQ (reference sequence). V lost 4 bases and J 2 bases, leaving 17 bases between the germline ends. CDR3 nucleotides: TGTGCCAGCAGCTCTTACCGGACAGAGACAAACACTGAAGCTTTCTTT. Its translation: CASSSYRTETNTEAFF. Supplemented by reference TRBV7-9 and TRBJ1-1, the full variable domain reads DTGVSQNPRHKITKRGQNVTFRCDPISEHNRLYWYRQTLGQGPEFLTYFQNEAQLEKSRLLSDRFSAERPKGSFSTLEIQRTEQGDSAMYLCASSSYRTETNTEAFFGQGTRLTVV.